These 27 T cell receptor beta chains were all obtained from the same sample, sequenced in a study of control samples from healthy donors and cancer patients. TCRdb's copy holds only in-frame clones and misses some; the assay was immunoSEQ multiplex PCR. This sample has around 180,000 clones; roughly 88% occur once, and the top ten carry 4.5% to 6%. The sequenced material came from blood. Receptor source: a woman aged 25 to 45 in good health.

The chain employs TRBV7-6 and TRBJ2-5, with TRBD1 identical over 11 bases. The germline CDR1 and CDR2 sequences are SGHVS and FNYEAQ. V trimming: 5 bases; J trimming: 4 bases; junction bases outside the gene matches: 6. CDR3 length: 15 residues. Here the CDR3 reads CASSSGQGAPETQYF. The CDR3 DNA reads TGTGCCAGCAGCAGCGGACAGGGGGCCCCAGAGACCCAGTACTTC.

The J gene is TRBJ2-6, the V gene TRBV3-1 (or the pseudogene TRBV3-2), with D perhaps matching TRBD2 (5 bases). Germline V lookup: CDR1 LGHDT, CDR2 YNNKEL (reference sequence). Trimming pared 1 base from V and 8 bases from J, leaving 27 bases between. This CDR3 has 20 amino acids. Written as DNA, the CDR3 is TGTGCCAGCAGCCAAGTGCGGAACCGAGGACTGGACTTTAACTCCAACGTCCTGACTTTC. This sequence encodes CASSQVRNRGLDFNSNVLTF.

V is TRBV27 and J is TRBJ1-2; 7 bases fit TRBD1. The V and J ends lost 6 bases and 4 bases, in that order; junction bases with no gene match: 11. The CDR3 length is 15 residues. The germline CDR1 and CDR2 sequences are MNHEY and SMNVEV (reference sequence). The CDR3: CASRSSGGDSYGYTF. CDR3 DNA: TGTGCCAGCAGGTCCTCCGGTGGGGACAGCTATGGCTACACCTTC.

V is TRBV4-1 and J is TRBJ2-5; 8 bases are shared with TRBD1. Unmatched junction bases numbered 14, after V lost 3 bases and J lost 2 bases. In germline, CDR1 is MGHRA, CDR2 YSYEKL. The CDR3 consists of 18 residues. CDR3 in amino acids: CASSHHIGQGVSQETQYF. In DNA form, the CDR3 reads TGCGCCAGCAGCCACCACATAGGACAGGGCGTGAGTCAAGAGACCCAGTACTTC.

The rearrangement links TRBV4-1 to TRBJ2-5; TRBD2 is a possible D gene (5 bases). Germline-derived CDR1 and CDR2 are MGHRA and YSYEKL. V gave up 6 bases and J gave up 2 bases, with 10 bases separating them. This CDR3 spans 13 amino acids. The CDR3 sequence: CASRRAAQETQYF. In DNA form, the CDR3 reads TGCGCCAGCAGGAGGGCGGCACAAGAGACCCAGTACTTC.

V and J are TRBV6-1 and TRBJ1-3; possibly TRBD1 for D (6 bases). With 2 bases removed from V and 0 bases from J, the gap between germline ends came to 8 bases. This CDR3 contains 15 residues. CDR1 and CDR2 (germline): MNHNS, SASEGT. The CDR3 sequence is CASSERQASGNTIYF. The CDR3 bases are TGTGCCAGCAGTGAAAGACAGGCCTCTGGAAACACCATATATTTT.

The rearrangement links TRBV4-1 to TRBJ2-7; D might be TRBD1 or TRBD2, each matching 5 bases. The V gene lost 1 base and the J gene lost 2 bases, with 15 bases spanning the gap. The CDR3 is 16 residues long. Germline V gene data show CDR1 as MGHRA and CDR2 as YSYEKL. CDR3 nucleotide sequence: TGCGCCAGCAGCCAAGTGAAGGCAGGGACCCCCTACGAGCAGTACTTC. Translated, it gives CASSQVKAGTPYEQYF.

The CDR3 DNA is TGTGCCAGCAGCGTGGGGGTGGTGACGCAGGGGCGTTTTTCACCCCTCCACTTT. Its protein product is CASSVGVVTQGRFSPLHF. The V call is TRBV9, the J call TRBJ1-6, with a tentative D call TRBD1 (6 bases). In germline, CDR1 is SGDLS, CDR2 YYNGEE. The CDR3 is 18 amino acids. The germline V and J ends were trimmed by 2 bases and 9 bases, with 24 bases remaining between them.

J is TRBJ1-2 and V is TRBV5-4, with D uncertain. V shed 4 bases and J shed 2 bases, with 15 bases lying between them. Germline V gene sequence: CDR1 SGHNT, CDR2 YYREEE (reference sequence). This CDR3 contains 15 residues. DNA for the CDR3: TGTGCCAGCAGCCCGAGCAACAGTTTAAACTATGGCTACACCTTC. Its translation is CASSPSNSLNYGYTF.

The CDR3 protein is CASRATGGYEQYF. The CDR3 DNA reads TGTGCCAGTAGGGCTACAGGGGGCTACGAGCAGTACTTC. The rearrangement links TRBV19 to TRBJ2-7; 8 bases agree with TRBD1. V shed 6 bases and J 3 bases; nucleotides not matched to a gene: 4. Germline CDR1 reads LNHDA; CDR2 reads SQIVND (reference sequence). The length of the CDR3 is 13 residues.

DNA of the CDR3: TGTGCTAGTGGTTTGGGGGTTCGCGGTTCCACAGATACGCAGTATTTT. Protein product: CASGLGVRGSTDTQYF. The chain recombines TRBV12-5 with TRBJ2-3; D call uncertain. The germline CDR1 and CDR2 sequences are LGHNT and FRNRAP. The CDR3 contains 16 residues. The V gene lost 1 base and the J gene lost 2 bases, with 13 bases spanning the gap.

The chain couples TRBV7-6 to TRBJ2-3; 8 nucleotides agree with TRBD2. J was trimmed by 6 bases and V by 5 bases; bases with no gene match: 10. CDR3 length: 15 residues. Germline CDR1 reads SGHVS; CDR2 reads FNYEAQ. The CDR3 DNA reads as TGTGCCAGCAGCCTCCCGGCGGGGGGCGGCGATACGCAGTATTTT. Protein sequence: CASSLPAGGGDTQYF.

This clone was seen more than once but under ten times. Other DNA sequences in this specimen translate into the identical CDR3. Here the CDR3 DNA reads TGTGCCAGCAGCTTGGCGGGGGGGGATACGCAGTATTTT. Its protein is CASSLAGGDTQYF. The chain uses TRBV7-9 and TRBJ2-3, with 9 nucleotides matching TRBD2. Losses at the gene ends were 3 bases for V and 6 bases for J; bases not matched to a gene: 1. Per germline, CDR1 SEHNR and CDR2 FQNEAQ (reference sequence). The CDR3 loop spans 13 amino acids.

The V and J genes are TRBV28 and TRBJ2-7; 8 bases fit TRBD1. There are 15 residues in the CDR3. V dropped 6 bases and J dropped 2; count of bases not matched to a gene: 9. CDR1 is MDHEN and CDR2 is SYDVKM in the germline V gene. CDR3 loop: CASSPRGQGPYEQYF. The CDR3 nucleotides are TGTGCCAGCAGCCCCCGCGGACAGGGTCCCTACGAGCAGTACTTC.

This clone has a count of ten or more. The chain carries TRBV19 and TRBJ2-3; D possibly corresponds to TRBD2 (5 bases). The V end lost 6 bases, the J end lost 4 bases, and 11 bases lay between the germline ends. CDR1 LNHDA and CDR2 SQIVND come from the germline V gene (reference sequence). The CDR3 is 13 amino acids. DNA of the CDR3: TGTGCCAGTAGGCCCACTAGTTCAGATACGCAGTATTTT. It yields the protein CASRPTSSDTQYF.

The sample holds one count of this clone. The V call is TRBV5-6, the J call TRBJ2-7, with D possibly matching TRBD1 (6 bases). V was pared by 5 bases and J by 1 base, with 10 bases between. Per the germline V gene, CDR1 is SGHDT and CDR2 is YYEEEE. CDR3 size: 13 residues. The CDR3 DNA follows: TGTGCCAGCAGTTTCGGACAGTCCTACGAGCAGTACTTC. It codes for CASSFGQSYEQYF. Complete variable domain (other parts from reference TRBV5-6 and TRBJ2-7): DAGVTQSPTHLIKTRGQQVTLRCSPKSGHDTVSWYQQALGQGPQFIFQYYEEEERQRGNFPDRFSGHQFPNYSSELNVNALLLGDSALYLCASSFGQSYEQYFGPGTRLTVT.

V and J are TRBV11-1 and TRBJ2-7; D is perhaps TRBD1 or TRBD2 (5 bases each). The CDR3 runs to 14 residues. Trimming stripped 3 bases from V and 3 bases from J, with 12 bases between. Germline assignment: CDR1 SGHAT and CDR2 FQDESV (reference sequence). In DNA, the CDR3 is TGTGCCAGCAGCTTTTCAGCGGACAACTACGAGCAGTACTTC. It codes for CASSFSADNYEQYF.

The chain couples TRBV15 to TRBJ2-6; TRBD1 might be the D (5 bases). V lost 0 bases and J lost 2, with 8 bases in between. Germline-derived CDR1 and CDR2 are LNHNV and YYDKDF (reference sequence). This CDR3 region has 16 residues. Here the CDR3 reads CATSRDRATGANVLTF. Written as DNA, the CDR3 is TGTGCCACCAGCAGAGACAGGGCGACTGGGGCCAACGTCCTGACTTTC.

The chain joins TRBV7-8 to TRBJ2-3; D ambiguous. The germline gives CDR1 SGHVS, CDR2 FQNEAQ. The CDR3 consists of 14 residues. V lost 1 base, J lost 2 bases, and 7 bases lay in between. CDR3 sequence: CASSLEWDTDTQYF. The CDR3 bases are TGTGCCAGCAGCTTAGAGTGGGACACAGATACGCAGTATTTT.

This clone has ten or more counts. The rearrangement uses TRBV6-1 and TRBJ1-5; 7 nucleotides match TRBD1. The length of the CDR3 is 14 residues. CDR1 MNHNS and CDR2 SASEGT come from the germline V gene. Unmatched junction bases numbered 4, after V lost 3 bases and J lost 5 bases. In nucleotides, the CDR3 is TGTGCCAGCAGTGATCAGGGGGAGTATCAGCCCCAGCATTTT. Translation gives CASSDQGEYQPQHF.

The chain recombines TRBV9 with TRBJ1-6; the match to TRBD1 covers 9 bases. With 7 bases clipped from V and 7 bases from J, the junction kept 6 bases outside the gene matches. This CDR3 region has 14 residues. The V gene's germline CDR1 is SGDLS and CDR2 YYNGEE. CDR3 sequence reads: CASGIDRGNSPLHF. The CDR3 bases are TGTGCCAGCGGAATCGACAGGGGGAATTCACCCCTCCACTTT. Combining the CDR3 with reference TRBV9 and TRBJ1-6 gives the whole variable domain DSGVTQTPKHLITATGQRVTLRCSPRSGDLSVYWYQQSLDQGLQFLIQYYNGEERAKGNILERFSAQQFPDLHSELNLSSLELGDSALYFCASGIDRGNSPLHFGNGTRLTVT.

This clone occurred a few times. The chain has TRBV7-8 and TRBJ2-3; D unclear. Germline-derived CDR1 and CDR2 are SGHVS and FQNEAQ. V was pared by 1 base and J by 8 bases, with 7 bases between. This CDR3 region has 12 residues. The CDR3 reads CASSLVEGTQYF. CDR3 DNA: TGTGCCAGCAGCTTAGTTGAAGGTACGCAGTATTTT.

The chain employs TRBV29-1 and TRBJ2-7, with TRBD2 matching 8 bases. V shed 7 bases and J 1 base; nucleotides not matched to a gene: 6. The CDR3 extends over 13 amino acids. The germline CDR1 and CDR2 sequences are SQVTM and ANQGSEA. The CDR3 reads CSGSTSESYEQYF. The CDR3 DNA sequence: TGCAGCGGGTCGACTAGCGAATCCTACGAGCAGTACTTC.

The genes are TRBV12-5 and TRBJ1-4; 7 bases are a match to TRBD1. J lost 7 bases, V lost 1 base, and 12 bases had no gene match. This CDR3 contains 17 residues. In germline, CDR1 is LGHNT, CDR2 FRNRAP. CDR3 loop: CASGLDGLGQRSEKLFF. For the CDR3, the DNA is TGTGCTAGTGGTTTGGACGGCCTGGGACAGAGGAGTGAAAAACTGTTTTTT.

A few counts support this clone. This chain connects TRBV28 to TRBJ2-7, with 8 bases identical to TRBD2. Germline CDR1 is MDHEN and CDR2 is SYDVKM. With V trimmed by 3 bases and J by 6 bases, 7 bases remained unmatched. This CDR3 has 14 amino acids. The CDR3, as DNA: TGTGCCAGCAGTTTCCCTGCGGGAGGCGGCGAGCAGTACTTC. This encodes CASSFPAGGGEQYF.

V is TRBV3-1 (or the pseudogene TRBV3-2) and J is TRBJ2-3; TRBD2 aligns across 14 bases. The germline CDR1 and CDR2 sequences are LGHDT and YNNKEL (reference sequence). This CDR3 has 19 amino acids. Trimming removed 2 bases from V and 5 bases from J; junction bases left unmatched: 12. Here the CDR3 reads CASSQPEAGLAGGLDTQYF. CDR3 coding DNA: TGTGCCAGCAGCCAACCGGAAGCTGGACTAGCGGGAGGTTTAGATACGCAGTATTTT.

V usage is TRBV6-1 and J usage is TRBJ1-4; the D is unclear. Looked up from germline, CDR1 is MNHNS and CDR2 is SASEGT. The CDR3 runs 14 residues. V shed 3 bases and J shed 14 bases, with 19 bases lying between them. CDR3 residues: CASSEVHGEKRLFF. The CDR3 DNA sequence: TGTGCCAGCAGTGAGGTGCATGGTGAGAAACGGCTGTTTTTT.